This T cell receptor beta chain stems from a study of blood T cells in healthy people across ages (dated by TCRdb to 2015 to 2017). General notes on the study: In model experiments, template switching captured roughly one uniquely barcoded TCR beta cDNA molecule for every two T cells. Two additional independent replicas of 1 million unique cDNA reads from the same blood draw were analyzed for two donors (one aged 18 to 30 and one aged 80 or older). The donors were divided into four age groups: young (average around 16 years), middle-aged (approximately 41), aged (around 59) and long-lived (more than 75). To avoid experimental bias, donors of different ages were randomly spread across the sequencing lanes. The study measured age-related changes in TCR beta repertoire diversity using deep sequencing normalized with unique cDNA molecular identifiers. Findings and caveats that apply to the study as a whole: Compared with the aged group, the long-lived group had more naive CD4+ T cells, fewer expanded clones and increased TCR diversity, a pattern suggesting age selection. Because donor CMV infection status was unknown, age-related changes in expanded clonotypes were potentially confounded. Since profiling was done on bulk unsorted PBMCs, naive and antigen-experienced compartments could not be conclusively compared. Observed TCR beta diversity correlated strongly with the percentage of naive T cells measured by flow cytometry. Total diversity estimates from one million sequenced T cells were considered lower bounds and underestimates. As age increased, observed TCR beta diversity per million T cells dropped in a roughly linear way, and a significant reduction was already evident by age 40.

The donors were 40 or so Caucasian individuals from Russia, aged roughly 6 to 90 years, who were systemically healthy. About 10 milliliters of peripheral blood were drawn from each donor into EDTA-treated Vacutainer tubes. Ficoll-Paque density-gradient centrifugation was used to isolate PBMCs, with at least 6.5 million per sample. Total RNA, at least 6 micrograms per sample, was extracted from PBMCs with Trizol reagent. Naive CD45RAhigh/CD27high T cell percentages were measured by flow cytometry on a PBMC aliquot from every donor. V and J are truncated by 6 bases and 1 base respectively, leaving an intervening sequence of 16 bases. The cysteine opens and the phenylalanine closes a CDR3 of 17 amino acids. Here the CDR3 DNA is all that survives: 51 bases in frame from base 1. Reading the germline V gene (reference sequence) gives CDR1 SGHAT and CDR2 FQDESV. Library preparation employed 5' RACE. The sequencing machine was an Illumina HiSeq 2500. A second PCR of about 7 to 12 cycles was run with a J-beta primer mix and a sample-barcoded 5' primer. A template-switch 5' adaptor carrying 12 random nucleotides introduced a unique molecular identifier onto each TCR beta cDNA molecule. Each sample yielded at least 3 million CDR3-containing paired-end reads. First-strand cDNA was synthesized from all RNA with the Mint cDNA synthesis kit, primed by a TRBC-specific oligonucleotide. Following uracil-DNA glycosylase treatment, a first 18-cycle PCR with universal primers M1SS and BC2_uni_R was performed on all cDNA. Per the authors' processing: For normalization, 1 million high-quality reads were randomly selected from each sample, with every read carrying a distinct molecular identifier. Reads sharing molecular identifiers were discarded rather than binned into consensus sequences. CDR3 identification, clonotype clustering and error correction used MiTCR with a Q25 quality threshold and the strictest error-elimination algorithm. A nonparametric unseen species model with Euler transformation was used to estimate a lower bound on total TCR beta diversity. The raw public data were reprocessed by TCRdb itself: fastp quality trimming at Q25, MiXCR clonotype calling, in-frame beta chains only. Every distinct CDR3 protein forms one entry, paired with its most common genes and DNA. These V and J calls rely on TCRdb rather than the paper's analysis. The sample profile shows 790,000 or so distinct CDR3 sequences; 56% of them were found once. The biggest ten clones account for about 26% of the sample.

On this clonotype itself: This clone's antigen is unknown. Base quality data are lacking; no much larger clone is found one base away.

The sequence links TRBV11-1 to TRBJ2-6; too little of a D gene remains to name it. This sequence originates from a man aged 35-49 years in good health. Sequences were obtained from blood. The CDR3 protein sequence reads: CASSPVISGSGANVLTF. The DNA reads TGTGCCAGCAGTCCCGTCATATCAGGATCTGGGGCCAACGTCCTGACTTTC.